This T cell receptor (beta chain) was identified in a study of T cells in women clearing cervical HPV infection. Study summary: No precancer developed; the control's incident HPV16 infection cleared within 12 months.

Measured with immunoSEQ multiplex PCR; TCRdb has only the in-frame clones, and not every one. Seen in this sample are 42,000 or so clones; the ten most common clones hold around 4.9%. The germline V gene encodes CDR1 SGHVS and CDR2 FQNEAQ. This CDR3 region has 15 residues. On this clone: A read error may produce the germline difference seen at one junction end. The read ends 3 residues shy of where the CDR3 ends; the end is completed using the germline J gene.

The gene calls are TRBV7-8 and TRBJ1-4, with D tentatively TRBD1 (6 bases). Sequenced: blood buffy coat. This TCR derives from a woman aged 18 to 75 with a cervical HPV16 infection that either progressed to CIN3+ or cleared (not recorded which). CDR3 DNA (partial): TGTGCCAGCAGCTTACCCCGGACAGCTAATGGAAAA. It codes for CASSLPRTANGK. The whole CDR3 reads CASSLPRTANGKLFF.